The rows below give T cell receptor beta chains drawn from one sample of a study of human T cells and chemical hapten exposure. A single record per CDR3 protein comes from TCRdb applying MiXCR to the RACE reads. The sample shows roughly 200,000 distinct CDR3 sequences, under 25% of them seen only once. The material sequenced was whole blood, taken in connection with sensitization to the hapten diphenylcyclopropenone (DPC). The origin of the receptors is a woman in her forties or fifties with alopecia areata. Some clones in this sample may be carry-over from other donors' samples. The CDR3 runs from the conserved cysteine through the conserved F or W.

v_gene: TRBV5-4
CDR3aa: CASSLGSQRLQETQYF

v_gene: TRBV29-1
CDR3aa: CSVRRDRDYNEQFF

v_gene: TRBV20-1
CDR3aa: CSAQGGGTDTQYF

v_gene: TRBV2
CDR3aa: CASRPDRADRRASGANVLTF

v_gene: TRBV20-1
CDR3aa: CSARGYGTSSTDTQYF

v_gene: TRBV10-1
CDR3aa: CASSKPSPQETQYF

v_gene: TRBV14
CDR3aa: CASRAGAFNEQYF

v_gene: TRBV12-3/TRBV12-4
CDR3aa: CANSLRAGDNSPLHF

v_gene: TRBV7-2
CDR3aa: CASSQLAASYNEQFF

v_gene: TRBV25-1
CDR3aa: CASSDGQGRDEQYF

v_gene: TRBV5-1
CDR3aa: CASSLTGPLQETQYF

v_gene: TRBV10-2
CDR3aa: CASRPPGQGNSPLHF

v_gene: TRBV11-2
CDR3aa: CASSLGLLEDTQYF

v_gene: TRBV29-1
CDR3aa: CSAGGGNQETQYF

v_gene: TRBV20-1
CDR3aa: CSASLGHEQYF

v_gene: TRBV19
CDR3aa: CASSMSGYAGELFF

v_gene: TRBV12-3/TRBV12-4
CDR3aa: CASRVSHGEKLFF

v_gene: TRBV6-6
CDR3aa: CASSSSFAGGPYEQYF

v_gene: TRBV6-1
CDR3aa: CASIGGVYEQYF

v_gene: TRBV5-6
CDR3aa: CASSPPGLAGEDEQYF

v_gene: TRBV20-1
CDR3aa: CSANQGRNNQPQHF

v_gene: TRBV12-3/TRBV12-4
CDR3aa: CASSFVGTNTGELFF

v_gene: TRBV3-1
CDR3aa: CASRYGNTEAFF

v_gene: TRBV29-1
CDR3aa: CSVEGPYTDTQYF

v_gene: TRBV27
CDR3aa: CASSPWTGEGGYTF

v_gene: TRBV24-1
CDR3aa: CATAPGIGHNEQFF

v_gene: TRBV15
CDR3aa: CATSTSGRATDTQYF

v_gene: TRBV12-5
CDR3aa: CASGLVVASGPYEQYF

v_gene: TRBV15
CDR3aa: CATSSGRFSNQPQHF

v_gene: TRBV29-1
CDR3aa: CSVAREVSNEQFF

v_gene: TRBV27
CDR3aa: CASSFYGAGGYTF

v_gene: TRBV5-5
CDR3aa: CASSLGTVNEQFF

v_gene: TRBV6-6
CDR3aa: CASGRSKLQETQYF

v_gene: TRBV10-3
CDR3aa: CAISETAGGSNTEAFF

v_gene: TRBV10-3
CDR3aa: CAITLTGDSGNTIYF

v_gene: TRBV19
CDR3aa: CASSRGQSSSSNQPQHF

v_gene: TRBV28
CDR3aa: CANSLLPGTGVGEQFF

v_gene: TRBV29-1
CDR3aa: CSVGTAAHEKLFF

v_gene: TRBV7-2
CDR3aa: CASSLHGVENTEAFF

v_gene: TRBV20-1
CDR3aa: CSARDPGRLDLYNEQFF

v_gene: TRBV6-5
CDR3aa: CASRWGSNEKLFF